This T cell receptor (beta chain) emerged from a study of T cell responses to AZD1222 COVID-19 vaccine. The overall study: Second-dose groups at about 4 or about 12 weeks were pooled.

Some clones are missing from TCRdb's copy, which holds only in-frame ones; the method was immunoSEQ multiplex PCR. The sample consists of approximately 100,000 clones, about 90% of them appearing once. Study observations and caveats: Unmutated variant regions are reportedly the target of nearly half of TCRs that are spike-specific. Clonal diversity was possibly underestimated, and the donors were mostly white British, with more females. The study found Spike-specific TCR breadth and depth rose after two AZD1222 doses.

The CDR3 has 14 residues. J gave up 0 bases and V 3 bases, and 2 bases lay outside the gene matches. CDR1 and CDR2 from the germline V gene are LGHNA and YNFKEQ. A word on this clone: Its matching antigen is unknown.

This clonotype was obtained from an adult in good health. The chain uses TRBV4-2 and TRBJ2-7, with 7 bases aligning to TRBD2. Specimen: peripheral blood, collected on day 0 of AZD1222 vaccination. CDR3 nucleotides: TGTGCCAGCAGCCAGGGGGGGGGCTCCTACGAGCAGTACTTC. Protein: CASSQGGGSYEQYF.